This T cell receptor beta chain was recovered during a study of T-cell memory formation after mild COVID-19. TCRdb analysed the 5' RACE reads with MiXCR anew, one entry per CDR3 protein. The sample contains 210,000 or so distinct CDR3 sequences, approximately 10% of which appear only once. CDR3 length equals 13 residues. With 6 bases removed from V and 1 base from J, the gap between germline ends came to 4 bases. V usage is TRBV12-3 or TRBV12-4 and J usage is TRBJ2-6, with D uncertain. Sequencing input: PBMCs or a T cell subset sorted from them (not recorded which). The receptor was isolated from a man aged 18 to 30 who had mild COVID-19 (a few samples of this study predate the infection). Cell type and time point are not known. The CDR3 loop reads CASSRSGANVLTF. Here the CDR3 DNA reads TGTGCCAGCAGCAGGTCTGGGGCCAACGTCCTGACTTTC.